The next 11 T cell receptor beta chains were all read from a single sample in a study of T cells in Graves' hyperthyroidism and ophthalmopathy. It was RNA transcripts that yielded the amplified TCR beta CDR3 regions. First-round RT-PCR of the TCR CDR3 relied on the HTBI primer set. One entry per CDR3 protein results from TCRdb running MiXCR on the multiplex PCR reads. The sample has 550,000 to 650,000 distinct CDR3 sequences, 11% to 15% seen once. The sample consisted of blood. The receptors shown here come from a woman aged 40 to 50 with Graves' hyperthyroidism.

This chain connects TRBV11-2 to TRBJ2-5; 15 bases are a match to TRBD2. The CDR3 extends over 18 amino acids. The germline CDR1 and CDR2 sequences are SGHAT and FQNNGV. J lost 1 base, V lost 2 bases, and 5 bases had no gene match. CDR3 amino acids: CASSLRGLAGGPQETQYF. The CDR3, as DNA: TGTGCCAGCAGCTTAAGAGGACTAGCGGGAGGGCCCCAAGAGACCCAGTACTTC.

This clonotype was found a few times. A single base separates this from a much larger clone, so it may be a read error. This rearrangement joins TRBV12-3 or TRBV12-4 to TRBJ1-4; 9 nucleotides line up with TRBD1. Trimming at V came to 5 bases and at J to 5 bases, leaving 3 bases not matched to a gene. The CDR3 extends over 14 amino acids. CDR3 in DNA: TGTGCCAGCAGTACCGGGACAGGGAATGAAAAACTGTTTTTT. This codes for CASSTGTGNEKLFF.

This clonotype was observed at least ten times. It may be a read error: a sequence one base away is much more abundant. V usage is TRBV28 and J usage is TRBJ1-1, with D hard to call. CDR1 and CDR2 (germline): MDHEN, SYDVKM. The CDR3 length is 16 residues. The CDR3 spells CTSSQLSWRTNTEAFF. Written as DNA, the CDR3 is TGTACCAGCAGTCAGCTTTCCTGGCGGACGAACACTGAAGCTTTCTTT.

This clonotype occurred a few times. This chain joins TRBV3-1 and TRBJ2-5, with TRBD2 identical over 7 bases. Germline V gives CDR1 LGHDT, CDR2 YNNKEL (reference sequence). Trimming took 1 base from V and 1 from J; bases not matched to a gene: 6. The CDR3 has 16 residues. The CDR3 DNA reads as TGTGCCAGCAGCCAAGGATCGGGAGGCACCCAAGAGACCCAGTACTTC. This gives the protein CASSQGSGGTQETQYF.

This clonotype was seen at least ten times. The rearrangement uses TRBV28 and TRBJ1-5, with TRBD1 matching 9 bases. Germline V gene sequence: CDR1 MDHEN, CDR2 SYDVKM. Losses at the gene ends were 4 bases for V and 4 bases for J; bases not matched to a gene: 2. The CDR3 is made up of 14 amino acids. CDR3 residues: CASSSGQGNQPQHF. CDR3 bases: TGTGCCAGCAGTTCGGGACAGGGAAATCAGCCCCAGCATTTT.

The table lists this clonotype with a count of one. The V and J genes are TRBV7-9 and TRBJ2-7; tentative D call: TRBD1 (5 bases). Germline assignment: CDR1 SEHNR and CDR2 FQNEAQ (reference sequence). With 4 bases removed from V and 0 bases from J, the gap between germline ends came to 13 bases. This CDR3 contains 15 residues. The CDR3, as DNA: TGTGCCAGCAGCTCCTCCAGGGCCCCCTCCTACGAGCAGTACTTC. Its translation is CASSSSRAPSYEQYF.

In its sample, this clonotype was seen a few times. The CDR3 is CASGLDRFPFF. The CDR3 DNA reads as TGTGCTAGTGGTTTGGACCGTTTCCCGTTCTTC. The rearrangement uses TRBV12-5 and TRBJ2-1, with D unclear. V was shortened by 1 base and J by 15 bases, with 10 bases between the two germline ends. Germline CDR1 reads LGHNT; CDR2 reads FRNRAP. The CDR3 is 11 amino acids.

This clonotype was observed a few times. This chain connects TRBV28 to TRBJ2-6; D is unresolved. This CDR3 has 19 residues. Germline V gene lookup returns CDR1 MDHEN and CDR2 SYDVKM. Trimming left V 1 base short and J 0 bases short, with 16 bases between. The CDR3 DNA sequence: TGTGCCAGCAGTTTATCCTCCCTCCGCCGGACCTCTGGGGCCAACGTCCTGACTTTC. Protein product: CASSLSSLRRTSGANVLTF.

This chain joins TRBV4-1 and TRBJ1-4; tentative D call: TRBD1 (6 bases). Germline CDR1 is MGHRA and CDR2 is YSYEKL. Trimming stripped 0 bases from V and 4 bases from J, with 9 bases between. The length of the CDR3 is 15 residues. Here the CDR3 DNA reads TGCGCCAGCAGCCAAGATGGACAGCTTAATGAAAAACTGTTTTTT. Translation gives CASSQDGQLNEKLFF.

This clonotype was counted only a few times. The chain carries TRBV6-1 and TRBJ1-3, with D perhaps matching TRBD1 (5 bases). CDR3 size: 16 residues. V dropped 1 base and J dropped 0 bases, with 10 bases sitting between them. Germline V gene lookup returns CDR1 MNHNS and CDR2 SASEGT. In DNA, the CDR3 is TGTGCCAGCAGTGAAGGCGGGACCTACTCTGGAAACACCATATATTTT. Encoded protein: CASSEGGTYSGNTIYF.

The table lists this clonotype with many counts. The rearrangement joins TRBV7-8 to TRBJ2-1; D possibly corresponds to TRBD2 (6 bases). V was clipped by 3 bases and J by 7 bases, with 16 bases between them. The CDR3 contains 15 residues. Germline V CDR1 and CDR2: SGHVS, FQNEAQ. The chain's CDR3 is CASSFGGRGWNEQFF. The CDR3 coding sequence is TGTGCCAGCAGCTTCGGTGGGCGGGGTTGGAATGAGCAGTTCTTC.